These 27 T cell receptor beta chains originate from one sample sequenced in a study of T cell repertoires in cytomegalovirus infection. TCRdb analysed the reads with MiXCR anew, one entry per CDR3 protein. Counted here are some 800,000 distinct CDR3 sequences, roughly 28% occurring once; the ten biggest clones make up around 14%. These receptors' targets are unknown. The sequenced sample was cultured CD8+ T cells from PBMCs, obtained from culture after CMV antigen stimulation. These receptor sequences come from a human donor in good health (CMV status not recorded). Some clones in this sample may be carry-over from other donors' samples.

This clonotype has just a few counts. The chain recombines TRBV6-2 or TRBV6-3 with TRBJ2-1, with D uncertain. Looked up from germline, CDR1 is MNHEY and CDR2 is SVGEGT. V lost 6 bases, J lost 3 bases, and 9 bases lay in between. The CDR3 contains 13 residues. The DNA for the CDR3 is TGTGCCAGCAGCGGGTTCAACTACAATGAGCAGTTCTTC. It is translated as CASSGFNYNEQFF.

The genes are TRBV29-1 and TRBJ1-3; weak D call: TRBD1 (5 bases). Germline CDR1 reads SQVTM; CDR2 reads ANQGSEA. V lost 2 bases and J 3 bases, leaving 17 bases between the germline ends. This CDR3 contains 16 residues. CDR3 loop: CSVEPTLQGDGNTIYF. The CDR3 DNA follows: TGCAGCGTTGAACCAACTCTTCAGGGAGATGGAAACACCATATATTTT.

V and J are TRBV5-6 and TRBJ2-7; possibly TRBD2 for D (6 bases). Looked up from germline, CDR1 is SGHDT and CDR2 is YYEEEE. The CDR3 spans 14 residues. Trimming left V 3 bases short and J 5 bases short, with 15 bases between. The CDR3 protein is CASSWTPRGHEQYF. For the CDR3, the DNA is TGTGCCAGCAGCTGGACTCCGCGGGGTCACGAGCAGTACTTC.

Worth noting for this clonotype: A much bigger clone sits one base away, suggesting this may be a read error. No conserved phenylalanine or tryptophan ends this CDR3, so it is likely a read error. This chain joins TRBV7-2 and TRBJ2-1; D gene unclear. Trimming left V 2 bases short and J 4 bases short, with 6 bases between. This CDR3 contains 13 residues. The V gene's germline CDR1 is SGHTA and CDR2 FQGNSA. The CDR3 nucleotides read TGTGCCAGCAGCTTAACAAATTACAATGAGCAGTTCCTC. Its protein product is CASSLTNYNEQFL.

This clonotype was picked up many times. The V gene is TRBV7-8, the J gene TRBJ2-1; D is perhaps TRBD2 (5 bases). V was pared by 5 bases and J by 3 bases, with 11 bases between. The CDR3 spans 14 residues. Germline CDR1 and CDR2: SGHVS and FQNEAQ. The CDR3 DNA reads TGTGCCAGCAGCGACGCTAGCTACTACAATGAGCAGTTCTTC. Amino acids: CASSDASYYNEQFF.

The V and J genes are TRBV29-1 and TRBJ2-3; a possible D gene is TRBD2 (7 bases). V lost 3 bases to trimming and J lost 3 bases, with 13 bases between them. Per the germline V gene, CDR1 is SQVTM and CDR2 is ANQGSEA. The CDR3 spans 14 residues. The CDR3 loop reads CSVEGGAGTDTQYF. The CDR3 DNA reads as TGCAGCGTTGAGGGGGGGGCCGGTACAGATACGCAGTATTTT.

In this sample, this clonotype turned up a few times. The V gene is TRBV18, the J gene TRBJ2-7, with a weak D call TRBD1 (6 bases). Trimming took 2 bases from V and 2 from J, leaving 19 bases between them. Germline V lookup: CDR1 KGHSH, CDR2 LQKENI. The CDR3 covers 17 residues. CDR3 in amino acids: CASSPGRDKGPTYEQYF. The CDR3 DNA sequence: TGTGCCAGCTCACCAGGCCGGGACAAGGGACCCACCTACGAGCAGTACTTC.

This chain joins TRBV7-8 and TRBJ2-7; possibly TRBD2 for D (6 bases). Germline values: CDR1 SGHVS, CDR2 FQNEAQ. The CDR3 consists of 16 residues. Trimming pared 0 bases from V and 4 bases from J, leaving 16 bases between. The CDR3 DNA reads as TGTGCCAGCAGCTTAGCGCCCGGGCGGGGTAGGTACGAGCAGTACGTC. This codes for CASSLAPGRGRYEQYV.

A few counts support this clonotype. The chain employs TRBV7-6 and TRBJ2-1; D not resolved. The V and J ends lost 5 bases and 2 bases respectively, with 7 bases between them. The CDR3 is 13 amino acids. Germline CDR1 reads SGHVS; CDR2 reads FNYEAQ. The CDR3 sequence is CASSPVPYNEQFF. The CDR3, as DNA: TGTGCCAGCAGCCCGGTGCCCTACAATGAGCAGTTCTTC.

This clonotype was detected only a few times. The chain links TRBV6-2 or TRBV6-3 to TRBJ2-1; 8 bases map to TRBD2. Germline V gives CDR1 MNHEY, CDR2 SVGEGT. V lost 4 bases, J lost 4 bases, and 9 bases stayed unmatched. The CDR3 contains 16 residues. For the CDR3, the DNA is TGTGCCAGCAGTTCCCTTGCCCGACTAGCGTACAATGAGCAGTTCTTC. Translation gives CASSSLARLAYNEQFF.

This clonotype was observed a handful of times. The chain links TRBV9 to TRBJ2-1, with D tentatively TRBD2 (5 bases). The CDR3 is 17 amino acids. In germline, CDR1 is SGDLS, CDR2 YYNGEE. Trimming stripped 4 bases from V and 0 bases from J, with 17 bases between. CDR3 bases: TGTGCCAGCAGCCATTTCTCAGAGGGTAGCTCCTACAATGAGCAGTTCTTC. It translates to CASSHFSEGSSYNEQFF.

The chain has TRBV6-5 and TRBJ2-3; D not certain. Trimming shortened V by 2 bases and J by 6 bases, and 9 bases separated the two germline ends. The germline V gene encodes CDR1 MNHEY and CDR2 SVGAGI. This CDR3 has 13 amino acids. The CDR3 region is CASSYLPGDTQYF. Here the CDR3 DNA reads TGTGCCAGCAGTTACCTCCCCGGGGATACGCAGTATTTT.

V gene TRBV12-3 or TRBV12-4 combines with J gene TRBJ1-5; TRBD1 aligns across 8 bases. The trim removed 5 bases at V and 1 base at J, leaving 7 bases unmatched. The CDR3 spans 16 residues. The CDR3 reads CASSAGGQGSNQPQHF. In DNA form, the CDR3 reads TGTGCCAGCAGTGCAGGGGGCCAGGGGAGCAATCAGCCCCAGCATTTT.

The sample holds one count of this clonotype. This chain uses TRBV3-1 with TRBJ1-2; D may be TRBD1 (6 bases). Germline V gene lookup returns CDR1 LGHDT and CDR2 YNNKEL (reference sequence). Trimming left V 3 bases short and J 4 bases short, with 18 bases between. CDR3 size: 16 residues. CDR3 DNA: TGTGCCAGCAGCCATATCTGGGACACCGGATTCTATGGCTACACCTTC. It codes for CASSHIWDTGFYGYTF.

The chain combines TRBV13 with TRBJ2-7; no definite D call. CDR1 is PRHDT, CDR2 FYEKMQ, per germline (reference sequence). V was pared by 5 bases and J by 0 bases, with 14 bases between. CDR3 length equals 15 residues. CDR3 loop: CASSLLSGPSYEQYF. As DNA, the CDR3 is TGTGCCAGCAGCCTCCTAAGTGGGCCCTCCTACGAGCAGTACTTC.

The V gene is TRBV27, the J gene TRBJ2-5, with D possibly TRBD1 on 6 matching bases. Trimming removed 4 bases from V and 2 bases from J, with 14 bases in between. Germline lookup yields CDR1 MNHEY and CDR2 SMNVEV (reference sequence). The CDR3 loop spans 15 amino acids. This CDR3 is CASSSLPTGQETQYF. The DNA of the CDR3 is TGTGCCAGCAGTTCCCTCCCGACAGGACAAGAGACCCAGTACTTC.

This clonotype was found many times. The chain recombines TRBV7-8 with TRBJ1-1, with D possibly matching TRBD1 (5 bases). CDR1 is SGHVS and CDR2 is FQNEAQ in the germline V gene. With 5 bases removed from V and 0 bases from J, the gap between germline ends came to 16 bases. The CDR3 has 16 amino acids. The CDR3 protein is CASSRRGGVMNTEAFF. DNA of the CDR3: TGTGCCAGCAGCCGCCGTGGAGGGGTAATGAACACTGAAGCTTTCTTT.

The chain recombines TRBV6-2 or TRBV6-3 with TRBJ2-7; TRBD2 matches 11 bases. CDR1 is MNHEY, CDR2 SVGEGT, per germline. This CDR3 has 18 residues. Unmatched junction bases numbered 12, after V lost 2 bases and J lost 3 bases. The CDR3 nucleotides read TGTGCCAGCAGTTACAGGGCTAGCGGGGGGCCCTACTTCTACGAGCAGTACGTC. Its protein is CASSYRASGGPYFYEQYV.

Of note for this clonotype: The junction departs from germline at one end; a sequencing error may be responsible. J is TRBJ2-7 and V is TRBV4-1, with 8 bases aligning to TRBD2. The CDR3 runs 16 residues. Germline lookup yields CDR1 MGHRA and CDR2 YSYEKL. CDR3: CVSSQEGSGGPYEQYF. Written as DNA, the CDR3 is TGCGTCAGCAGCCAAGAAGGGAGCGGGGGCCCCTACGAGCAGTACTTC.

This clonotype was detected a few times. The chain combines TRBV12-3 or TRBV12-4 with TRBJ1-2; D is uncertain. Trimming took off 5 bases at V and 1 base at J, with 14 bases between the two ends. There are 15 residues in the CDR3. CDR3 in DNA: TGTGCCAGCAGTCTCGTTTTGGCAGTTAACTATGGCTACACCTTC. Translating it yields CASSLVLAVNYGYTF.

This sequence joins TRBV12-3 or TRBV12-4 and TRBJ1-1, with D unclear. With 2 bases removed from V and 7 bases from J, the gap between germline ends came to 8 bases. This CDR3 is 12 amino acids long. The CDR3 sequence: CASSLFGSEAFF. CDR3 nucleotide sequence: TGTGCCAGCAGTTTATTTGGCAGTGAAGCTTTCTTT.

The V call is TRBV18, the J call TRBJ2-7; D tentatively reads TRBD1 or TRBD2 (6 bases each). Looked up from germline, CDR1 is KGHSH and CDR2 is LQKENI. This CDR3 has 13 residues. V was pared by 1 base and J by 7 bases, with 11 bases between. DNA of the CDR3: TGTGCCAGCTCACCACAAGGGGGGAAAGAGCAGTACGTC. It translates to CASSPQGGKEQYV.

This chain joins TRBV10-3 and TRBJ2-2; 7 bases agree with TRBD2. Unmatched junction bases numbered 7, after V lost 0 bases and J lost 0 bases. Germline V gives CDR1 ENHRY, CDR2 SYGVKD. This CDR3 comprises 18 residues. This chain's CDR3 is CAISESGGGITNTGELFF. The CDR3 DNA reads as TGTGCCATCAGTGAGTCGGGCGGGGGTATCACGAACACCGGGGAGCTGTTTTTT.

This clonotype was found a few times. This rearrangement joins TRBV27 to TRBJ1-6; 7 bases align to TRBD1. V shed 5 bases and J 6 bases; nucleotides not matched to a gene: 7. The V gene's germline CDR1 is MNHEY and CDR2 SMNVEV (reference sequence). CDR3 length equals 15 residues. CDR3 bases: TGTGCCAGCAGTACCAAGGACAGGCCTAATTCACCCCTCCACTTT. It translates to CASSTKDRPNSPLHF.

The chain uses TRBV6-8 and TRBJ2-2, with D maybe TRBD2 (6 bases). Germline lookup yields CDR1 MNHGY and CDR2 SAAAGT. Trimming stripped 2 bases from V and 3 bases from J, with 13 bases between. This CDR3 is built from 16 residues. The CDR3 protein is CASSYAPGVDTGELFF. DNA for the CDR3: TGTGCCAGCAGTTACGCCCCGGGGGTCGACACCGGGGAGCTGTTTTTT.

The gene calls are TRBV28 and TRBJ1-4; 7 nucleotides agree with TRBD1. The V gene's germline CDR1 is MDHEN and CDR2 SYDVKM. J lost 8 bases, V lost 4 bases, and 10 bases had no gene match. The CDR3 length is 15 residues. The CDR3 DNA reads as TGTGCCAGCAGTTCACCGACAGGGCTTACCGAAAAACTGTTTTTT. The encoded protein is CASSSPTGLTEKLFF.

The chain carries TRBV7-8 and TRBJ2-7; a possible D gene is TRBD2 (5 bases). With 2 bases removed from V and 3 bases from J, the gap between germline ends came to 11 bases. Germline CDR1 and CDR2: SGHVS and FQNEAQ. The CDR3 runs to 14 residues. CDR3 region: CASSLNSGGYEQYV. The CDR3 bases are TGTGCCAGCAGCTTAAACAGCGGAGGCTACGAGCAGTACGTC.